This record looks at one TCR beta chain sequence and its context. Authors' data handling: How many nucleated cells were present was estimated from reference gene primer amplification. Sequenced by immunoSEQ multiplex PCR; TCRdb stores in-frame clones only, minus some. The V and J calls and clone size were taken over from that table, and D and trimming were inferred from the DNA. The table records approximately 92,000 clones, about four fifths of them present only once. The CDR3 has 14 amino acids. Trimming stripped 2 bases from V and 6 bases from J, with 11 bases between. Germline CDR1 and CDR2: MNHNY and SVGAGI (reference sequence). The sample originates from a study of blood T cell repertoires in COVID-19. Study background: The study drew acute and convalescent COVID-19 samples from the United States, Italy and Spain.

The sequencing input was peripheral blood. The TCR sequence derives from a man older than 75 with acute or convalescent COVID-19. The genes are TRBV6-6 and TRBJ1-5; a weak D match, TRBD1 (5 bases). The CDR3 bases are TGTGCCAGCAGTTACGCGGCGGGGGGTCAGCCCCAGCATTTT. Protein sequence: CASSYAAGGQPQHF.